The 25 T cell receptor beta chains listed next were all sequenced from one sample in a study of control samples from healthy donors and cancer patients. TCRdb's table, derived via immunoSEQ multiplex PCR, lists solely in-frame clones and lacks some. The table has over 70,000 clones, around nine tenths seen once. The sample taken for sequencing was PBMCs. The receptors were sampled from a woman between 45 and 60 years old with colorectal cancer.

The chain carries TRBV21-1 and TRBJ2-6; the table names TRBD1, a call not compared with the DNA. TRBV21-1 constitutes a pseudogene. The CDR3 consists of 16 residues. CDR3 in DNA: TGTGCCAGCAGCAACAGGTCCAGCTCTGGGGCCAACGTCCTGACTTTC. The encoded protein is CASSNRSSSGANVLTF.

V and J are TRBV3-1 (or the pseudogene TRBV3-2) and TRBJ1-2; a weak D match, TRBD1 (6 bases). The V gene's germline CDR1 is LGHDT and CDR2 YNNKEL (reference sequence). V shed 4 bases and J shed 8 bases, with 17 bases lying between them. The CDR3 runs to 14 residues. The CDR3 DNA follows: TGTGCCAGCAGCCTAACTATACAGGGTCCGGGCTACACCTTC. Its translation is CASSLTIQGPGYTF.

This clone was counted a few times. The gene calls are TRBV12-5 and TRBJ1-1; the match to TRBD1 covers 9 bases. CDR1 and CDR2 (germline): LGHNT, FRNRAP. V was pared by 3 bases and J by 2 bases, with 7 bases of the junction left unmatched. CDR3 length: 16 residues. The CDR3 region has the DNA TGTGCTAGTGGTTTCACCGGGACAGGGTTAAACACTGAAGCTTTCTTT. It encodes CASGFTGTGLNTEAFF.

The rearrangement joins TRBV24-1 to TRBJ2-5; 9 bases line up with TRBD1. The CDR3 totals 15 residues. Germline V lookup: CDR1 KGHDR, CDR2 SFDVKD. With 5 bases clipped from V and 1 base from J, the junction kept 4 bases outside the gene matches. DNA of the CDR3: TGTGCCACCAGTGCCGAGGGACAGGGCCAAGAGACCCAGTACTTC. It is translated as CATSAEGQGQETQYF.

This chain uses TRBV6-2 or TRBV6-3 with TRBJ2-1, with TRBD1 identical over 12 bases. V shed 5 bases, J shed 5 bases, and the junction held 13 bases outside the gene matches. From germline, CDR1 is MNHEY and CDR2 SVGEGT. The CDR3 sequence is 18 residues long. The CDR3 loop is CASSDYGTGGRSDNEQFF. Written as DNA, the CDR3 is TGTGCCAGCAGTGACTACGGGACAGGGGGCAGAAGTGACAATGAGCAGTTCTTC.

This clone came up once. The gene calls are TRBV7-8 and TRBJ2-1, with 12 bases aligning to TRBD2. V lost 5 bases to trimming and J lost 4 bases; unmatched junction nucleotides: 6. The CDR3 covers 16 residues. Germline V gives CDR1 SGHVS, CDR2 FQNEAQ. CDR3 sequence reads: CASSPGLAGPYNEQFF. The CDR3 DNA reads as TGTGCCAGCAGCCCTGGACTAGCGGGGCCTTACAATGAGCAGTTCTTC. The variable domain in full, with the rest retrieved from reference TRBV7-8 and TRBJ2-1, is GAGVSQSPRYKVAKRGQDVALRCDPISGHVSLFWYQQALGQGPEFLTYFQNEAQLDKSGLPSDRFFAERPEGSVSTLKIQRTQQEDSAVYLCASSPGLAGPYNEQFFGPGTRLTVL.

The chain is built from TRBV12-3 or TRBV12-4 and TRBJ1-4, with a weak D call TRBD1 (6 bases). V lost 4 bases to trimming and J lost 8 bases, with 11 bases between them. The CDR3 is 13 amino acids. The CDR3 protein is CASSYRDREKLFF. CDR3 nucleotide sequence: TGTGCCAGCAGTTACAGGGATCGGGAAAAACTGTTTTTT.

The chain combines TRBV4-3 with TRBJ2-3, with D perhaps matching TRBD2 (6 bases). The CDR3 is 15 residues long. V was clipped by 0 bases and J by 6 bases, with 13 bases between them. The germline CDR1 and CDR2 sequences are LGHNA and YSLEER. In DNA form, the CDR3 reads TGCGCCAGCAGCCAAGACCTTGGGGGGAGGGATACGCAGTATTTT. Translating gives CASSQDLGGRDTQYF.

V usage is TRBV15 and J usage is TRBJ1-2; 8 bases line up with TRBD1. V lost 0 bases to trimming and J lost 0 bases; unmatched junction nucleotides: 3. The CDR3 is made up of 16 amino acids. The germline gives CDR1 LNHNV, CDR2 YYDKDF (reference sequence). The CDR3 loop is CATSRDRTGTNYGYTF. The CDR3 DNA reads as TGTGCCACCAGCAGAGATCGGACAGGGACTAACTATGGCTACACCTTC.

The V gene is TRBV7-8, the J gene TRBJ2-2; the D is unclear. Germline V gives CDR1 SGHVS, CDR2 FQNEAQ. There are 15 residues in the CDR3. Trimming removed 0 bases from V and 0 bases from J, with 5 bases in between. The chain's CDR3 is CASSLAGTNTGELFF. The CDR3 DNA reads TGTGCCAGCAGCTTAGCGGGGACGAACACCGGGGAGCTGTTTTTT.

The genes are TRBV28 and TRBJ1-2, with D uncertain. The CDR3 has 14 amino acids. V was clipped by 7 bases and J by 4 bases, with 16 bases between them. Germline CDR1 is MDHEN and CDR2 is SYDVKM. As DNA, the CDR3 is TGTGCCAGCAATAAACCCACTGTGTTCTATGGCTACACCTTC. Residues: CASNKPTVFYGYTF.

The chain couples TRBV27 to TRBJ1-4, with 9 bases that match TRBD1. Germline trimming cut 7 bases from V and 6 bases from J; bases unmatched to any gene: 15. Germline loops: CDR1 MNHEY, CDR2 SMNVEV (reference sequence). The length of the CDR3 is 17 residues. CDR3 nucleotide sequence: TGTGCCAGCAAGGATCTCAAAACAGGGGGCGACGATGAAAAACTGTTTTTT. Its protein product is CASKDLKTGGDDEKLFF.

This chain links TRBV7-2 with TRBJ2-5; 10 nucleotides agree with TRBD1. Germline loops: CDR1 SGHTA, CDR2 FQGNSA. The CDR3 totals 15 residues. J gave up 4 bases and V 5 bases, and 7 bases lay outside the gene matches. This chain's CDR3 is CASSTGQGGRETQYF. CDR3 sequence (DNA): TGTGCCAGCAGCACTGGACAGGGGGGGCGAGAGACCCAGTACTTC.

The chain employs TRBV5-8 and TRBJ2-1; TRBD1 aligns across 8 bases. CDR3 size: 15 residues. Germline values: CDR1 SGHTS, CDR2 YDEGEE. V lost 4 bases and J lost 1; bases outside the gene matches: 4. The CDR3 region is CASSKRQGSYNEQFF. As DNA, the CDR3 is TGTGCCAGCAGCAAAAGACAGGGGTCCTACAATGAGCAGTTCTTC.

The CDR3 DNA reads as TGCGCCAGCAGCCAAGATCAACTATACACAGATACGCAGTATTTT. Amino acids: CASSQDQLYTDTQYF. V and J are TRBV4-1 and TRBJ2-3; no clear D. The CDR3 extends over 15 amino acids. Germline CDR1 reads MGHRA; CDR2 reads YSYEKL. The ends were cut back, 0 bases at V and 2 bases at J, with 9 bases in the middle.

The chain links TRBV20-1 to TRBJ2-7, with D possibly matching TRBD2 (5 bases). The CDR3 has 11 residues. V lost 5 bases and J 3 bases, leaving 8 bases between the germline ends. Germline values: CDR1 DFQATT, CDR2 SNEGSKA (reference sequence). The CDR3 loop is CSAALGYEQYV. DNA for the CDR3: TGCAGTGCTGCACTAGGCTACGAGCAGTACGTC.

This clone was observed a few times. The rearrangement uses TRBV27 and TRBJ1-2, with TRBD1 matching 7 bases. This CDR3 region has 14 residues. V trimming: 5 bases; J trimming: 3 bases; junction bases outside the gene matches: 6. Germline V gene data show CDR1 as MNHEY and CDR2 as SMNVEV (reference sequence). CDR3 region: CASSPGTEDYGYTF. CDR3 in DNA: TGTGCCAGCAGTCCCGGGACAGAGGACTATGGCTACACCTTC.

The chain links TRBV9 to TRBJ1-3, with TRBD1 as a possible D gene (5 bases). The CDR3 totals 15 residues. The V gene's germline CDR1 is SGDLS and CDR2 YYNGEE. The germline V and J ends were trimmed by 1 base and 6 bases, with 14 bases remaining between them. CDR3 loop: CASSVWGQGENTIYF. The DNA for the CDR3 is TGTGCCAGCAGCGTATGGGGCCAGGGTGAAAACACCATATATTTT.

The V call is TRBV5-1, the J call TRBJ2-3; 8 bases fit TRBD2. Trimming cost V 4 bases and J 1 base; bases outside gene matches: 5. Looked up from germline, CDR1 is SGHRS and CDR2 is YFSETQ. The CDR3 covers 15 residues. This CDR3 reads CASSKAGVGTDTQYF. CDR3 nucleotides: TGCGCCAGCAGCAAAGCGGGGGTTGGCACAGATACGCAGTATTTT.

V and J are TRBV4-1 and TRBJ1-3; TRBD1 matches at 7 bases. This CDR3 comprises 14 residues. V shed 3 bases and J 4 bases; nucleotides not matched to a gene: 3. Per germline, CDR1 MGHRA and CDR2 YSYEKL. The CDR3 nucleotides read TGCGCCAGCAGCCAGGGGACAGCAGGAAACACCATATATTTT. Its translation is CASSQGTAGNTIYF.

This clone appeared a single time. J is TRBJ1-1 and V is TRBV27, with TRBD1 identical over 8 bases. Germline values: CDR1 MNHEY, CDR2 SMNVEV (reference sequence). V was pared by 3 bases and J by 4 bases, with 7 bases of the junction left unmatched. The CDR3 contains 15 residues. The CDR3 sequence: CASSFSPTGVTEAFF. The CDR3 DNA reads TGTGCCAGCAGTTTTTCACCGACAGGGGTCACTGAAGCTTTCTTT.

The chain links TRBV19 to TRBJ1-4, with D uncertain. Germline V CDR1 and CDR2: LNHDA, SQIVND (reference sequence). The ends were cut back, 4 bases at V and 4 bases at J, with 10 bases in the middle. The CDR3 extends over 14 amino acids. CDR3 sequence: CASSNAEINEKLFF. In DNA form, the CDR3 reads TGTGCCAGTAGTAATGCAGAGATTAATGAAAAACTGTTTTTT.

The chain has TRBV6-5 and TRBJ1-1; D is perhaps TRBD1 (5 bases). The CDR3 consists of 15 residues. Trimming removed 0 bases from V and 4 bases from J, with 12 bases in between. CDR1 is MNHEY, CDR2 SVGAGI, per germline. The CDR3 region has the DNA TGTGCCAGCAGTTACTCGAGGTACAGGATCACTGAAGCTTTCTTT. Its protein is CASSYSRYRITEAFF.

The chain joins TRBV12-3 or TRBV12-4 to TRBJ1-1; D not resolved. CDR3 length: 11 amino acids. The V end lost 1 base, the J end lost 8 bases, and 5 bases lay between the germline ends. CDR3 region: CASSLGQEAFF. CDR3 bases: TGTGCCAGCAGTTTAGGGCAGGAAGCTTTCTTT.

The chain joins TRBV15 to TRBJ2-1, with no clear D. The V and J ends lost 1 base and 0 bases respectively, with 10 bases between them. The CDR3 length is 16 residues. The V gene's germline CDR1 is LNHNV and CDR2 YYDKDF (reference sequence). The CDR3 nucleotides read TGTGCCACCAGCAGAGTCCGACATAACTCCTACAATGAGCAGTTCTTC. Encoded protein: CATSRVRHNSYNEQFF.